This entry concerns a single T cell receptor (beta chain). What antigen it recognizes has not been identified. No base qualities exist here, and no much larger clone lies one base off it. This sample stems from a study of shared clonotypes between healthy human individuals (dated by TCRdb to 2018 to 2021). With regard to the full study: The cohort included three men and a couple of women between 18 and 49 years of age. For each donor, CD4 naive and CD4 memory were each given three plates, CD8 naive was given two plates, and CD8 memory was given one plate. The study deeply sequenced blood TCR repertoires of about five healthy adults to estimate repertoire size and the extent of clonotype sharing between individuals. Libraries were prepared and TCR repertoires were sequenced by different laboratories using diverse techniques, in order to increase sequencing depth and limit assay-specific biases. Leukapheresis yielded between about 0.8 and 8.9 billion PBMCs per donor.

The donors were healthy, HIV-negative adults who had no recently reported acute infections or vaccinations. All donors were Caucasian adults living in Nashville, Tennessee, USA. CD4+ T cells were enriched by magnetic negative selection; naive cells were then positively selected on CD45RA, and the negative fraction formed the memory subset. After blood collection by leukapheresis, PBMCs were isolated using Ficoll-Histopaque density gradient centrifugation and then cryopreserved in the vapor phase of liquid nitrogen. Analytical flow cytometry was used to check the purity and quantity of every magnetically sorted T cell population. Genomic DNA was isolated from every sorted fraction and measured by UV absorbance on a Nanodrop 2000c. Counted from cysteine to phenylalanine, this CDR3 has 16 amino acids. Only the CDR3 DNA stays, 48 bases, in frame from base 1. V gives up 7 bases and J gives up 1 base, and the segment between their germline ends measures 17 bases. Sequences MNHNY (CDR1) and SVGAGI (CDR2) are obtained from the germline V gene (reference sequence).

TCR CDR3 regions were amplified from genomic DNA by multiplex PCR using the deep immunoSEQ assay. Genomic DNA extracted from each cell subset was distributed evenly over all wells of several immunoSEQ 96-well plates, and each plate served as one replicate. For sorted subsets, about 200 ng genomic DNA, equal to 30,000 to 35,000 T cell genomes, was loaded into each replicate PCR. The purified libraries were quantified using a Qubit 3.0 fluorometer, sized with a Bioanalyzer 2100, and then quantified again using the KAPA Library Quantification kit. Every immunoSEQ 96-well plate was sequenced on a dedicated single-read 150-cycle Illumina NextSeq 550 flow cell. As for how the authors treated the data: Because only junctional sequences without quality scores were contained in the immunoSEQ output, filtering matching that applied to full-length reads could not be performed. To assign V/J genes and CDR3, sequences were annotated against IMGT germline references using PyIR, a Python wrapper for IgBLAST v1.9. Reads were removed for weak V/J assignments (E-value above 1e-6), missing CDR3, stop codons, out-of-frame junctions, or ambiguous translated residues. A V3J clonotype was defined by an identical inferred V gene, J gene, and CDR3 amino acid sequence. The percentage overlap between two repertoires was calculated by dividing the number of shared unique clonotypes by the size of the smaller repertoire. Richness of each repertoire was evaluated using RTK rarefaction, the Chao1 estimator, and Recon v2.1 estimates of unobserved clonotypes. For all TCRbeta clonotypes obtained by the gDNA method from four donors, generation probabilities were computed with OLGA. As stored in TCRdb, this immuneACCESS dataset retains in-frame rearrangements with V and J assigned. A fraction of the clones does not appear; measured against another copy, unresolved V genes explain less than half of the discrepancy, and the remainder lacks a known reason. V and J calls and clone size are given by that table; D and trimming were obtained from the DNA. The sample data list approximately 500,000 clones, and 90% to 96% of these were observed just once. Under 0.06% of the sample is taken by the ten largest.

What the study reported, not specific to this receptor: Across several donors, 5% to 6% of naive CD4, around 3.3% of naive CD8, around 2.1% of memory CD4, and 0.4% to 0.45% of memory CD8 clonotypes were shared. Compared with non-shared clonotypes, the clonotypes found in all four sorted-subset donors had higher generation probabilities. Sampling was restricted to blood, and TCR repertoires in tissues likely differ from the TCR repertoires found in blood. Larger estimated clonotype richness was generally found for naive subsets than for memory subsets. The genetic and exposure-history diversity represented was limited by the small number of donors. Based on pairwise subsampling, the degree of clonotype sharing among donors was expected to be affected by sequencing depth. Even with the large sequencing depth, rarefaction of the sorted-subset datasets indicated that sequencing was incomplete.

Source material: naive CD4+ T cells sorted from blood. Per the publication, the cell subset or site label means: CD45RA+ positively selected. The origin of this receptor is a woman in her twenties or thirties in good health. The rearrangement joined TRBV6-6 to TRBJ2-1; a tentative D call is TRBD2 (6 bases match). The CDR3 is CASTPLVRGSYNEQFF. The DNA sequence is TGTGCCAGCACCCCCTTGGTGCGGGGTTCCTACAATGAGCAGTTCTTC.